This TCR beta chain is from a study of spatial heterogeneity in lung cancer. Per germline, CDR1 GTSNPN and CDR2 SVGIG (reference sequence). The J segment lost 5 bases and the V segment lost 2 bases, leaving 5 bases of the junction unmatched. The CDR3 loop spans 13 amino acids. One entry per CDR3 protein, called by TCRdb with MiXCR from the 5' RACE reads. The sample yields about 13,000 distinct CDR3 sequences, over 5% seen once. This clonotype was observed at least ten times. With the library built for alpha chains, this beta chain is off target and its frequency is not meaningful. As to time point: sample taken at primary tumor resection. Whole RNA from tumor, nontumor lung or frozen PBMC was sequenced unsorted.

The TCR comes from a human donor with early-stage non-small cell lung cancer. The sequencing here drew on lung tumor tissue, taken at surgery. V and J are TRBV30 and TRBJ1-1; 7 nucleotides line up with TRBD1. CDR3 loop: CAWSFDRVTEAFF. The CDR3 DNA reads TGTGCCTGGAGTTTCGACAGGGTGACTGAAGCTTTCTTT.